The 18 T cell receptor beta chains listed next were all sequenced from one sample in a study of T cell changes during pregnancy in multiple sclerosis. Repertoires were generated with immunoSEQ multiplex PCR, while TCRdb's copy carries only in-frame clones and drops some. The sample contains about 48,000 clones, over 85% of which appear only once. Material: CD4+ T cells from peripheral blood mononuclear cells, obtained in the first trimester of pregnancy. The receptors shown here come from a female donor with multiple sclerosis, enrolled in a pregnancy study.

The chain combines TRBV6-5 with TRBJ1-2; TRBD1 is a possible D gene (5 bases). Germline CDR1 is MNHEY and CDR2 is SVGAGI. Trimming removed 6 bases from V and 3 bases from J, with 17 bases in between. The CDR3 covers 15 residues. For the CDR3, the DNA is TGTGCCAGCAGCCCGGGGGACCCGACATACTATGGCTACACCTTC. Translation gives CASSPGDPTYYGYTF.

This clone turned up a few times. V usage is TRBV18 and J usage is TRBJ1-5, with D possibly TRBD1 on 5 matching bases. The V end lost 3 bases, the J end lost 7 bases, and 13 bases lay between the germline ends. In germline, CDR1 is KGHSH, CDR2 LQKENI. CDR3 size: 14 residues. The CDR3 reads CASSPSSGYQPQHF. CDR3 bases: TGTGCCAGCTCACCGTCTTCAGGGTACCAGCCCCAGCATTTT.

The V call is TRBV18, the J call TRBJ2-5, with 9 bases that match TRBD1. V trimming: 7 bases; J trimming: 5 bases; junction bases outside the gene matches: 2. Germline loops: CDR1 KGHSH, CDR2 LQKENI. This CDR3 region has 12 residues. The chain's CDR3 is CASWDRAETQYF. The CDR3 coding sequence is TGTGCCAGCTGGGACAGGGCGGAGACCCAGTACTTC.

V gene TRBV11-2 combines with J gene TRBJ2-5, with 9 bases matching TRBD2. Looked up from germline, CDR1 is SGHAT and CDR2 is FQNNGV. The CDR3 runs 16 residues. V lost 1 base and J lost 2; bases outside the gene matches: 5. This CDR3 reads CASSLGVAGEQETQYF. CDR3 in DNA: TGTGCCAGCAGCTTAGGGGTAGCGGGGGAACAAGAGACCCAGTACTTC.

The J gene is TRBJ2-2, the V gene TRBV9, with D perhaps matching TRBD2 (5 bases). Germline-derived CDR1 and CDR2 are SGDLS and YYNGEE. The CDR3 is 15 residues long. With 2 bases removed from V and 7 bases from J, the gap between germline ends came to 15 bases. As DNA, the CDR3 is TGTGCCAGCAGCGTCGACGGAATGGGAGTCGGGGAGCTGTTTTTT. It is translated as CASSVDGMGVGELFF.

This sequence joins TRBV2 and TRBJ1-6; D remains ambiguous. Germline-derived CDR1 and CDR2 are SNHLY and FYNNEI. CDR3 length equals 13 residues. With 7 bases removed from V and 13 bases from J, the gap between germline ends came to 17 bases. The chain's CDR3 is CASTKEGRAPLHF. CDR3 in DNA: TGTGCCAGCACCAAGGAGGGTCGGGCCCCCCTCCACTTT.

The gene calls are TRBV28 and TRBJ2-7; 8 bases align to TRBD2. The CDR3 has 14 amino acids. CDR1 and CDR2 from the germline V gene are MDHEN and SYDVKM. After removal of 1 base from V and 3 bases from J, the junction contained 2 bases not matched to a gene. CDR3 loop: CASSLSSGGYEQYF. The CDR3 coding sequence is TGTGCCAGCAGTTTATCCAGCGGGGGCTACGAGCAGTACTTC. Drawing the rest from reference TRBV28 and TRBJ2-7, the complete variable domain is DVKVTQSSRYLVKRTGEKVFLECVQDMDHENMFWYRQDPGLGLRLIYFSYDVKMKEKGDIPEGYSVSREKKERFSLILESASTNQTSMYLCASSLSSGGYEQYFGPGTRLTVT.

The V call is TRBV5-1, the J call TRBJ2-5; D is perhaps TRBD1 (5 bases). The ends were cut back, 4 bases at V and 2 bases at J, with 21 bases in the middle. There are 17 residues in the CDR3. Germline loops: CDR1 SGHRS, CDR2 YFSETQ. The CDR3 sequence: CASSIGAEIGKQETQYF. In nucleotides, the CDR3 is TGCGCCAGCAGCATAGGGGCGGAGATAGGAAAACAAGAGACCCAGTACTTC.

J is TRBJ2-7 and V is TRBV4-1; 7 bases are a match to TRBD1. V shed 3 bases and J 2 bases; nucleotides not matched to a gene: 13. This CDR3 has 17 amino acids. Germline V CDR1 and CDR2: MGHRA, YSYEKL. The CDR3 spells CASSHQGSGTVTYEQYF. CDR3 in DNA: TGCGCCAGCAGCCATCAAGGTTCCGGGACAGTTACCTACGAGCAGTACTTC.

The rearrangement links TRBV18 to TRBJ1-1; 10 bases agree with TRBD1. CDR3 length: 16 residues. Germline loops: CDR1 KGHSH, CDR2 LQKENI. Trimming removed 6 bases from V and 0 bases from J; junction bases left unmatched: 7. CDR3 DNA sequence: TGTGCCAGCTCGGGGGGGACAGGGGTAATGAACACTGAAGCTTTCTTT. Encoded protein: CASSGGTGVMNTEAFF.

The chain carries TRBV11-2 and TRBJ1-1; no firm D call. The CDR3 is 13 residues long. Germline V lookup: CDR1 SGHAT, CDR2 FQNNGV. Between the trimmed V and J ends, which lost 1 base and 7 bases, there was a span of 10 bases. The CDR3 nucleotides are TGTGCCAGCAGCTTAGTTGGGCGGGTTGAAGCTTTCTTT. Translation gives CASSLVGRVEAFF.

This chain uses TRBV15 with TRBJ1-2, with 11 bases lining up with TRBD1. This CDR3 region has 15 residues. V lost 4 bases and J lost 3; bases outside the gene matches: 4. Germline V CDR1 and CDR2: LNHNV, YYDKDF (reference sequence). As DNA, the CDR3 is TGTGCCACCAGCAAGGGACAGGGGGGGGACTATGGCTACACCTTC. Translating gives CATSKGQGGDYGYTF.

The chain employs TRBV9 and TRBJ1-5; 8 bases line up with TRBD1. The junction had 5 bases not matched to a gene; V was cut back by 2 bases and J by 4 bases. Germline loops: CDR1 SGDLS, CDR2 YYNGEE. This CDR3 has 15 residues. The CDR3 reads CASSVTGQVNQPQHF. The CDR3 nucleotides are TGTGCCAGCAGCGTCACGGGACAGGTTAATCAGCCCCAGCATTTT.

The genes are TRBV18 and TRBJ1-4; no definite D call. Trimming left V 5 bases short and J 0 bases short, with 7 bases between. Per the germline V gene, CDR1 is KGHSH and CDR2 is LQKENI. This CDR3 spans 14 amino acids. This CDR3 reads CASSDGATNEKLFF. The CDR3, as DNA: TGTGCCAGCTCAGACGGAGCAACTAATGAAAAACTGTTTTTT.

The rearrangement uses TRBV5-1 and TRBJ1-5, with TRBD1 identical over 7 bases. Germline lookup yields CDR1 SGHRS and CDR2 YFSETQ. The CDR3 runs to 15 residues. V shed 5 bases, J shed 6 bases, and the junction held 11 bases outside the gene matches. As DNA, the CDR3 is TGCGCCAGCAGGCCTACAGGGGATGGAGTTCAGCCCCAGCATTTT. Residues: CASRPTGDGVQPQHF.

The chain employs TRBV11-2 and TRBJ2-3, with D tentatively TRBD2 (7 bases). Trimming pared 6 bases from V and 0 bases from J, leaving 16 bases between. The CDR3 runs to 16 residues. Germline V gene sequence: CDR1 SGHAT, CDR2 FQNNGV. The CDR3: CASRTLRGRSTDTQYF. DNA of the CDR3: TGTGCCAGCAGAACTTTGCGGGGGCGGAGCACAGATACGCAGTATTTT.

As concerns this clone: Compared with germline, one end of the junction differs, possibly owing to a read error. The chain joins TRBV7-7 to TRBJ2-5; TRBD2 agrees at 12 bases. There are 15 residues in the CDR3. The germline V gene has CDR1 SSHAT and CDR2 FNYEAQ (reference sequence). The chain's CDR3 is CASSPGLAGLETQYF. The CDR3, as DNA: TGTGCTAGCAGCCCGGGACTAGCGGGTTTAGAGACCCAGTACTTC.

The chain combines TRBV29-1 with TRBJ2-2; D perhaps matches TRBD2 (5 bases). Germline loops: CDR1 SQVTM, CDR2 ANQGSEA. The V end was cut by 8 bases, the J end by 2 bases, with 12 bases between. CDR3 size: 13 residues. This chain's CDR3 is CSFTDSNTGELFF. The CDR3 coding sequence is TGCAGCTTCACGGACTCAAACACCGGGGAGCTGTTTTTT.